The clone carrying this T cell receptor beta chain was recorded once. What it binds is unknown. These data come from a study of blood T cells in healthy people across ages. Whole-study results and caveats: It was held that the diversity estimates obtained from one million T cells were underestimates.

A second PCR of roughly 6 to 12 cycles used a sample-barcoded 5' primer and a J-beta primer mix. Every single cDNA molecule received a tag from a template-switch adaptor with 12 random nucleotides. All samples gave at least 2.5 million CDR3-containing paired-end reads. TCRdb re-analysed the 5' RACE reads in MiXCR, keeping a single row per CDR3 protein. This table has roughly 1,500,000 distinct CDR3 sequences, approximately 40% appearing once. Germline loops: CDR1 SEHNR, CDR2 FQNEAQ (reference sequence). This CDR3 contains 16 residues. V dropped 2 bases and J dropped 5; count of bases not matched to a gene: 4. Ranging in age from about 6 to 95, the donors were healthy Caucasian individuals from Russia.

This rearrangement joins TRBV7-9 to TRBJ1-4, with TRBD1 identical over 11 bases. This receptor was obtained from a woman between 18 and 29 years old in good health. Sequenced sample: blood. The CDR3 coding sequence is TGTGCCAGCAGCTTATCGGGACAGGGGGGAAATGAAAAACTGTTTTTT. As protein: CASSLSGQGGNEKLFF.